This entry lists 20 T cell receptor beta chains sequenced from one sample in a study of blood T cell repertoires in COVID-19. Clones were read by immunoSEQ multiplex PCR, and TCRdb kept only the in-frame ones, dropping some. The data hold around 370,000 clones, with about 90% observed a single time. The sequenced sample consisted of peripheral blood. These receptor sequences come from a woman under 30 who had recovered from COVID-19.

The V call is TRBV3-1 (or the pseudogene TRBV3-2), the J call TRBJ1-5; 9 bases map to TRBD1. Per the germline V gene, CDR1 is LGHDT and CDR2 is YNNKEL (reference sequence). This CDR3 comprises 17 residues. V shed 2 bases, J shed 0 bases, and the junction held 5 bases outside the gene matches. The CDR3 region has the DNA TGTGCCAGCAGCCAAAAGACAGGGGGGATTAGCAATCAGCCCCAGCATTTT. Translating gives CASSQKTGGISNQPQHF.

This chain links TRBV29-1 with TRBJ1-6; D unclear. Per germline, CDR1 SQVTM and CDR2 ANQGSEA. This CDR3 is 14 amino acids long. Trimming shortened V by 5 bases and J by 9 bases, and 17 bases separated the two germline ends. CDR3 coding DNA: TGCAGCGTTAGTCGGGATGGGTTGGGTTCACCCCTCCACTTT. It encodes CSVSRDGLGSPLHF.

The chain links TRBV7-9 to TRBJ2-1, with TRBD1 matching 9 bases. The CDR3 extends over 17 amino acids. CDR1 is SEHNR, CDR2 FQNEAQ, per germline (reference sequence). V was clipped by 0 bases and J by 4 bases; unmatched bases: 7. CDR3 sequence: CASSLAATGGRYNEQFF. The CDR3 DNA reads as TGTGCCAGCAGCTTAGCGGCGACAGGGGGTCGGTACAATGAGCAGTTCTTC.

Here the CDR3 reads CAWSGLTAFINYGYTF. The CDR3 DNA reads as TGTGCCTGGAGTGGGCTGACAGCCTTTATTAACTATGGCTACACCTTC. The V call is TRBV30, the J call TRBJ1-2, with D maybe TRBD1 (5 bases). Germline assignment: CDR1 GTSNPN and CDR2 SVGIG (reference sequence). The length of the CDR3 is 16 residues. V was cut by 1 base and J by 1 base, with 16 bases left in between.

This clone was seen just once. This rearrangement joins TRBV19 to TRBJ2-1; no clear D gene. CDR1 and CDR2 (germline): LNHDA, SQIVND (reference sequence). The CDR3 extends over 12 amino acids. Trimming pared 3 bases from V and 7 bases from J, leaving 7 bases between. CDR3 coding DNA: TGTGCCAGTAGTATGGCCGTAAATGAGCAGTTCTTC. It translates to CASSMAVNEQFF.

The chain joins TRBV30 to TRBJ1-6, with 9 positions matching TRBD1. From germline, CDR1 is GTSNPN and CDR2 SVGIG (reference sequence). The V and J ends lost 2 bases and 9 bases, in that order; junction bases with no gene match: 5. The CDR3 has 14 amino acids. In nucleotides, the CDR3 is TGTGCCTGGAGTCCCGGGACAGGGTTTTCACCCCTCCACTTT. It translates to CAWSPGTGFSPLHF.

The V and J genes are TRBV19 and TRBJ2-1, with 8 positions matching TRBD1. V shed 8 bases, J shed 5 bases, and the junction held 11 bases outside the gene matches. Germline loops: CDR1 LNHDA, CDR2 SQIVND (reference sequence). The CDR3 is made up of 15 amino acids. The CDR3 bases are TGTGCCAGTGCGACAGGGGATCAAGGGGACAATGAGCAGTTCTTC. Its protein product is CASATGDQGDNEQFF.

The rearrangement joins TRBV7-9 to TRBJ1-1, with D perhaps matching TRBD1 (6 bases). V lost 5 bases and J 5 bases, leaving 15 bases between the germline ends. The length of the CDR3 is 14 residues. Germline CDR1 is SEHNR and CDR2 is FQNEAQ (reference sequence). The CDR3 reads CASSRTDGGTEAFF. CDR3 nucleotide sequence: TGTGCCAGCAGCCGGACAGACGGAGGAACTGAAGCTTTCTTT.

The chain combines TRBV11-2 with TRBJ1-1, with TRBD1 as a possible D gene (5 bases). CDR3 length: 13 residues. Germline V gene data show CDR1 as SGHAT and CDR2 as FQNNGV. Trimming cost V 1 base and J 4 bases, with 7 bases left between them. Here the CDR3 reads CASSLGTPTEAFF. The CDR3 bases are TGTGCCAGCAGCTTAGGGACACCCACTGAAGCTTTCTTT.

V and J are TRBV9 and TRBJ2-1; TRBD1 aligns across 11 bases. The junction had 8 bases not matched to a gene; V was cut back by 4 bases and J by 8 bases. The CDR3 runs 15 residues. Looked up from germline, CDR1 is SGDLS and CDR2 is YYNGEE. The CDR3 coding sequence is TGTGCCAGCAGCTTATTGGACAGGGGGCCCGATGAGCAGTTCTTC. It codes for CASSLLDRGPDEQFF.

The chain recombines TRBV19 with TRBJ1-5, with 7 bases matching TRBD1. CDR1 and CDR2 from the germline V gene are LNHDA and SQIVND (reference sequence). The CDR3 sequence is 14 residues long. Trimming cost V 6 bases and J 0 bases; bases outside gene matches: 2. This CDR3 is CASRQGNSNQPQHF. CDR3 coding DNA: TGTGCCAGTAGACAGGGGAATAGCAATCAGCCCCAGCATTTT.

The chain links TRBV25-1 to TRBJ1-2, with 10 positions matching TRBD1. After removal of 5 bases from V and 8 bases from J, the junction contained 11 bases not matched to a gene. This CDR3 region has 15 residues. Germline CDR1 MGHDK, CDR2 SYGVNS. This CDR3 is CASSYRTGGLGGYTF. The DNA of the CDR3 is TGTGCCAGCAGTTACCGGACAGGGGGATTGGGAGGCTACACCTTC.

The chain has TRBV6-1 and TRBJ2-2; the match to TRBD2 covers 8 bases. The germline V gene encodes CDR1 MNHNS and CDR2 SASEGT. Trimming removed 2 bases from V and 3 bases from J; junction bases left unmatched: 2. This CDR3 contains 15 residues. CDR3 in amino acids: CASSETGGYTGELFF. The CDR3 DNA sequence: TGTGCCAGCAGTGAAACGGGAGGGTACACCGGGGAGCTGTTTTTT.

J is TRBJ2-1 and V is TRBV2, with 12 bases lining up with TRBD1. Germline values: CDR1 SNHLY, CDR2 FYNNEI. The CDR3 covers 15 residues. Trimming at V came to 3 bases and at J to 7 bases, leaving 4 bases not matched to a gene. The CDR3 reads CASSDWDRGRNEQFF. The DNA for the CDR3 is TGTGCCAGCAGTGATTGGGACAGGGGGCGGAATGAGCAGTTCTTC. Looking up the rest from reference TRBV2 and TRBJ2-1 gives the full variable domain: EPEVTQTPSHQVTQMGQEVILRCVPISNHLYFYWYRQILGQKVEFLVSFYNNEISEKSEIFDDQFSVERPDGSNFTLKIRSTKLEDSAMYFCASSDWDRGRNEQFFGPGTRLTVL.

The V call is TRBV5-6, the J call TRBJ1-1; a possible D gene is TRBD1 (5 bases). The CDR3 extends over 14 amino acids. Trimming cost V 0 bases and J 10 bases, with 16 bases left between them. In germline, CDR1 is SGHDT, CDR2 YYEEEE. CDR3 sequence: CASSLEGRASGAFF. CDR3 sequence (DNA): TGTGCCAGCAGCTTGGAGGGCAGGGCCTCCGGAGCTTTCTTT.

The chain combines TRBV5-1 with TRBJ2-5; 10 bases are a match to TRBD1. The V segment lost 4 bases and the J segment 4 bases; nucleotides outside the gene matches: 4. The germline CDR1 and CDR2 sequences are SGHRS and YFSETQ. The CDR3 loop spans 14 amino acids. CDR3 sequence: CASSPDRGGETQYF. Written as DNA, the CDR3 is TGCGCCAGCAGCCCGGACAGGGGGGGAGAGACCCAGTACTTC.

The genes are TRBV7-9 and TRBJ2-2; 9 bases are a match to TRBD2. Germline assignment: CDR1 SEHNR and CDR2 FQNEAQ (reference sequence). There are 19 residues in the CDR3. With V trimmed by 0 bases and J by 3 bases, 11 bases remained unmatched. CDR3 bases: TGTGCCAGCAGCTTAGCGTATGCGGGAGGGCCTTCCGACACCGGGGAGCTGTTTTTT. This encodes CASSLAYAGGPSDTGELFF.

CDR3 in amino acids: CATPLPAGTGTTSYTF. The CDR3 nucleotides are TGTGCCACTCCCCTGCCCGCCGGGACAGGGACCACTAGCTACACCTTC. The V and J genes are TRBV2 and TRBJ1-2, with 9 nucleotides matching TRBD1. With 10 bases clipped from V and 9 bases from J, the junction kept 21 bases outside the gene matches. This CDR3 region has 16 residues. Germline CDR1 and CDR2: SNHLY and FYNNEI.

The CDR3 here is CASGQLAGGPSNHEQYV. The CDR3 bases are TGTGCCAGCGGACAACTAGCGGGAGGGCCTTCAAACCACGAGCAGTACGTC. The chain is built from TRBV21-1 and TRBJ2-7; TRBD2 reflects the table's D call only, with no check against the DNA. TRBV21-1 is a pseudogene locus. The CDR3 loop spans 17 amino acids.

The chain recombines TRBV18 with TRBJ2-2; D is perhaps TRBD2 (5 bases). The CDR3 contains 16 residues. V was cut by 0 bases and J by 7 bases, with 15 bases left in between. CDR1 KGHSH and CDR2 LQKENI come from the germline V gene. The CDR3 here is CASSPPSSGASGELFF. The CDR3 DNA reads TGTGCCAGCTCACCACCGTCCAGCGGCGCCAGCGGGGAGCTGTTTTTT. The whole variable domain, remainder taken from reference TRBV18 and TRBJ2-2, is NAGVMQNPRHLVRRRGQEARLRCSPMKGHSHVYWYRQLPEEGLKFMVYLQKENIIDESGMPKERFSAEFPKEGPSILRIQQVVRGDSAAYFCASSPPSSGASGELFFGEGSRLTVL.